The 24 T cell receptor beta chains presented below share a single source sample, sequenced in a study of CD8 T cells in ankylosing spondylitis. TCRdb reanalysed the 5' RACE reads using MiXCR and keeps one entry per CDR3 protein. There are about 700,000 distinct CDR3 sequences in the sample; around a fifth occur only once, and approximately 18% lies in the top ten. Antigen specificity for these receptors is unknown. Study results and caveats: Roughly eight highly homologous variants made up a TCR beta motif that seemed to typify ankylosing spondylitis blood.

What was sequenced was blood, either unsorted or a sorted T cell fraction (not recorded which). These receptors came from a male donor with ankylosing spondylitis.

V usage is TRBV20-1 and J usage is TRBJ2-3, with D perhaps matching TRBD1 (5 bases). Germline V gene sequence: CDR1 DFQATT, CDR2 SNEGSKA (reference sequence). The CDR3 extends over 15 amino acids. V lost 3 bases to trimming and J lost 1 base, with 14 bases between them. CDR3 in amino acids: CSARKWGEGTDTQYF. The CDR3, as DNA: TGCAGTGCTAGGAAATGGGGCGAAGGCACAGATACGCAGTATTTT.

V and J are TRBV12-3 or TRBV12-4 and TRBJ1-5; D gene ambiguous. With 3 bases removed from V and 8 bases from J, the gap between germline ends came to 8 bases. This CDR3 contains 12 residues. The CDR3: CASSFGVEPQHF. CDR3 sequence (DNA): TGTGCCAGCAGTTTCGGGGTAGAGCCCCAGCATTTT.

The CDR3 DNA reads as TGCAGTGCTAGACGACCTCCGGGACAGGGGTTGCATGAGCAGTTCTTC. This codes for CSARRPPGQGLHEQFF. The chain links TRBV20-1 to TRBJ2-1, with TRBD1 matching 10 bases. The J segment lost 8 bases and the V segment lost 2 bases, leaving 12 bases of the junction unmatched. The germline V gene has CDR1 DFQATT and CDR2 SNEGSKA (reference sequence). The CDR3 has 16 amino acids.

This chain links TRBV5-1 with TRBJ1-1, with D possibly being TRBD1 (5 bases). In germline, CDR1 is SGHRS, CDR2 YFSETQ. CDR3 length: 14 amino acids. V lost 6 bases, J lost 2 bases, and 14 bases lay in between. The CDR3 protein is CASTKEGFNTEAFF. In DNA, the CDR3 is TGCGCCAGCACAAAAGAGGGGTTCAACACTGAAGCTTTCTTT.

The V call is TRBV15, the J call TRBJ2-1, with D perhaps assigned TRBD1 or TRBD2 (5 bases each). This CDR3 is built from 15 residues. V lost 0 bases and J 8 bases, leaving 14 bases between the germline ends. Germline assignment: CDR1 LNHNV and CDR2 YYDKDF (reference sequence). CDR3 nucleotides: TGTGCCACCAGCAGAGATGACCCGGGGCAGGATGAGCAGTTCTTC. Translation gives CATSRDDPGQDEQFF. Looking up the rest from reference TRBV15 and TRBJ2-1 gives the full variable domain: DAMVIQNPRYQVTQFGKPVTLSCSQTLNHNVMYWYQQKSSQAPKLLFHYYDKDFNNEADTPDNFQSRRPNTSFCFLDIRSPGLGDTAMYLCATSRDDPGQDEQFFGPGTRLTVL.

The chain combines TRBV7-9 with TRBJ2-1; D gene unclear. Trimming pared 4 bases from V and 6 bases from J, leaving 10 bases between. The CDR3 spans 13 residues. CDR1 is SEHNR, CDR2 FQNEAQ, per germline (reference sequence). The CDR3: CASSSELGNEQFF. The CDR3 nucleotides read TGTGCCAGCAGCTCGGAACTCGGCAATGAGCAGTTCTTC. Filled out from reference TRBV7-9 and TRBJ2-1, the complete variable domain reads DTGVSQNPRHKITKRGQNVTFRCDPISEHNRLYWYRQTLGQGPEFLTYFQNEAQLEKSRLLSDRFSAERPKGSFSTLEIQRTEQGDSAMYLCASSSELGNEQFFGPGTRLTVL.

This clonotype was counted between two and nine times. The chain has TRBV11-2 and TRBJ1-5; D not resolved. Trimming pared 1 base from V and 0 bases from J, leaving 7 bases between. This CDR3 is built from 15 residues. Germline CDR1 is SGHAT and CDR2 is FQNNGV. Here the CDR3 DNA reads TGTGCCAGCAGCTTAGCCCCGTCTAGCAATCAGCCCCAGCATTTT. Its translation is CASSLAPSSNQPQHF.

This clonotype was recorded at least ten times. The chain joins TRBV13 to TRBJ2-7; 8 nucleotides align to TRBD1. CDR3 length: 13 amino acids. Germline-derived CDR1 and CDR2 are PRHDT and FYEKMQ (reference sequence). Unmatched junction bases numbered 5, after V lost 4 bases and J lost 6 bases. CDR3 coding DNA: TGTGCCAGCAGCTCCGGACAGGGCGGCGAGCAGTACTTC. Its translation is CASSSGQGGEQYF.

The chain has TRBV5-1 and TRBJ1-2, with TRBD1 matching 8 bases. Germline V lookup: CDR1 SGHRS, CDR2 YFSETQ. This CDR3 comprises 16 residues. J lost 3 bases, V lost 0 bases, and 7 bases had no gene match. CDR3 residues: CASSLAHGQGDYGYTF. CDR3 nucleotides: TGCGCCAGCAGCTTGGCCCACGGACAGGGCGACTATGGCTACACCTTC.

This clonotype was detected a few times. J is TRBJ2-1 and V is TRBV7-3, with D possibly being TRBD2 (6 bases). The CDR3 totals 15 residues. Trimming left V 4 bases short and J 2 bases short, with 12 bases between. Germline CDR1 is SGHTA and CDR2 is FQGTGA. CDR3 sequence (DNA): TGTGCCAGCAGCTATAGCGGCGGGACCTACAATGAGCAGTTCTTC. Translation gives CASSYSGGTYNEQFF.

The chain carries TRBV5-1 and TRBJ2-1; TRBD2 aligns across 9 bases. CDR1 SGHRS and CDR2 YFSETQ come from the germline V gene. The CDR3 covers 16 residues. V gave up 0 bases and J gave up 4 bases; unmatched junction bases: 5. The DNA for the CDR3 is TGCGCCAGCAGCTTGGCCATGAGCGGGAGGTACAATGAGCAGTTCTTC. This sequence encodes CASSLAMSGRYNEQFF.

This clonotype was recorded at least ten times. This chain links TRBV3-1 with TRBJ1-5; D ambiguous. Trimming removed 4 bases at V and 0 bases at J, with 4 bases between. From germline, CDR1 is LGHDT and CDR2 YNNKEL (reference sequence). The CDR3 loop spans 13 amino acids. The CDR3 DNA sequence: TGTGCCAGCAGCCCGAATAGCAATCAGCCCCAGCATTTT. Protein: CASSPNSNQPQHF.

This clonotype was counted at least ten times. V gene TRBV20-1 combines with J gene TRBJ2-2, with TRBD2 identical over 14 bases. Germline values: CDR1 DFQATT, CDR2 SNEGSKA (reference sequence). V shed 6 bases, J shed 3 bases, and the junction held 3 bases outside the gene matches. The CDR3 runs to 15 residues. CDR3 nucleotide sequence: TGCAGTGCAAGGACTAGCGGGGGGTACACCGGGGAGCTGTTTTTT. Translation: CSARTSGGYTGELFF.

This clonotype has a handful of counts. The V and J genes are TRBV6-1 and TRBJ1-1; no definite D call. Trimming shortened V by 2 bases and J by 5 bases, and 15 bases separated the two germline ends. This CDR3 is 15 amino acids long. Germline loops: CDR1 MNHNS, CDR2 SASEGT. CDR3 nucleotide sequence: TGTGCCAGCAGTGAAAGGCAGGACGGAGGAACTGAAGCTTTCTTT. Translation gives CASSERQDGGTEAFF.

The chain joins TRBV29-1 to TRBJ1-1; D remains ambiguous. In germline, CDR1 is SQVTM, CDR2 ANQGSEA. CDR3 length: 11 residues. Deletions cut 7 bases from V and 1 base from J, with 7 bases between. In nucleotides, the CDR3 is TGCAGCGCCCAAGAGAACACTGAAGCTTTCTTT. Its protein is CSAQENTEAFF.

This clonotype was counted between two and nine times. The chain uses TRBV5-1 and TRBJ2-3; TRBD2 is a possible D gene (5 bases). The CDR3 totals 15 residues. In germline, CDR1 is SGHRS, CDR2 YFSETQ. V was clipped by 1 base and J by 2 bases, with 11 bases between them. CDR3 nucleotides: TGCGCCAGCAGCTTGCGAAGAGGGAACACAGATACGCAGTATTTT. This translates into CASSLRRGNTDTQYF.

The J gene is TRBJ1-1, the V gene TRBV3-1, with TRBD1 matching 7 bases. This CDR3 region has 13 residues. In germline, CDR1 is LGHDT, CDR2 YNNKEL (reference sequence). V trimming: 1 base; J trimming: 5 bases; junction bases outside the gene matches: 1. CDR3 nucleotide sequence: TGTGCCAGCAGCCAAGCCAGGGGGACTGAAGCTTTCTTT. Its translation: CASSQARGTEAFF.

The chain is built from TRBV10-1 and TRBJ2-1, with TRBD2 matching 8 bases. The V gene's germline CDR1 is WNHNN and CDR2 SYGVQD (reference sequence). CDR3 size: 15 residues. The V segment lost 6 bases and the J segment 0 bases; nucleotides outside the gene matches: 4. The CDR3 DNA sequence: TGCGCCAGCAGCATCGGGGGGGCCTCCTACAATGAGCAGTTCTTC. Protein sequence: CASSIGGASYNEQFF.

J is TRBJ2-7 and V is TRBV20-1; possible D gene TRBD2, 5 bases. Per the germline V gene, CDR1 is DFQATT and CDR2 is SNEGSKA (reference sequence). V was clipped by 6 bases and J by 2 bases, with 17 bases between them. The CDR3 is 14 residues long. The CDR3 spells CSAYTRGSAYEQYF. The DNA of the CDR3 is TGCAGTGCCTATACTCGGGGATCGGCCTACGAGCAGTACTTC.

This rearrangement joins TRBV20-1 to TRBJ2-7; D gene uncertain. The germline CDR1 and CDR2 sequences are DFQATT and SNEGSKA (reference sequence). The CDR3 length is 15 residues. Trimming took 0 bases from V and 1 from J, leaving 13 bases between them. This CDR3 is CSARDRLGLSYEQYF. In DNA, the CDR3 is TGCAGTGCTAGAGATAGGCTGGGGTTATCCTACGAGCAGTACTTC.

This clonotype has just a few counts. The chain recombines TRBV5-6 with TRBJ2-2; possibly TRBD1 for D (5 bases). The CDR3 loop spans 15 amino acids. Germline lookup yields CDR1 SGHDT and CDR2 YYEEEE. The V end lost 5 bases, the J end lost 6 bases, and 17 bases lay between the germline ends. CDR3: CASRRYGANAGELFF. DNA of the CDR3: TGTGCCAGCAGGAGGTATGGGGCCAACGCCGGGGAGCTGTTTTTT.

This clonotype was observed at least ten times. The chain has TRBV29-1 and TRBJ1-1, with 7 bases aligning to TRBD1. The CDR3 consists of 18 residues. Germline CDR1 SQVTM, CDR2 ANQGSEA. The V and J ends lost 4 bases and 4 bases, in that order; junction bases with no gene match: 21. Here the CDR3 reads CSVGVNWDSPQWGTEAFF. The CDR3 coding sequence is TGCAGCGTTGGGGTCAACTGGGACAGCCCCCAATGGGGCACTGAAGCTTTCTTT.

This clonotype was counted only a few times. The chain carries TRBV12-3 or TRBV12-4 and TRBJ2-5, with D maybe TRBD1 (6 bases). This CDR3 is built from 15 residues. Trimming stripped 3 bases from V and 5 bases from J, with 16 bases between. The CDR3 coding sequence is TGTGCCAGCAGTTTTCGGGGACAAAATTCGGAGACCCAGTACTTC. Its translation: CASSFRGQNSETQYF.

CDR3 DNA: TGTGCCAGTAGCATTGACCGGGGTGGCGGCAATCAGCCCCAGCATTTT. This codes for CASSIDRGGGNQPQHF. V is TRBV19 and J is TRBJ1-5, with D unclear. Trimming took 6 bases from V and 2 from J, leaving 17 bases between them. The CDR3 extends over 16 amino acids. Germline V CDR1 and CDR2: LNHDA, SQIVND (reference sequence).